This TCR beta chain was captured by sequencing in a study of T-cell memory formation after mild COVID-19. This clonotype was observed a few times. Its antigen remains unknown. Study observations and caveats: The main location of contracting CD4+ clones was CM and EM, and that of contracting CD8+ clones was EMRA. For second-wave clones that peaked at day 37, SARS-CoV-2 specificity went unverified. Some clones that responded turned up in pre-infection memory, which suggests that cross-reactive memory joined in.

UMIs and sample barcodes were carried by the TCR alpha and TCR beta cDNA libraries that 5'RACE produced using constant-segment primers. TCRdb reprocessed the 5' RACE reads with MiXCR, giving one entry per CDR3 protein. The top ten clones hold around 8.7% of a sample with approximately 400,000 distinct CDR3 sequences, 24% of them seen once. Trimming at V came to 5 bases and at J to 8 bases, leaving 12 bases not matched to a gene. The CDR3 contains 15 residues. Germline V gene sequence: CDR1 SGHTA, CDR2 FQGTGA. The source of this sequence is an adult woman who had mild COVID-19 (a few samples of this study predate the infection). Cell type and time point are not known. The rearrangement joins TRBV7-3 to TRBJ2-1, with 7 nucleotides matching TRBD2. The sequenced sample consisted of PBMCs or a T cell subset sorted from them (not recorded which). CDR3 sequence: CASSPIAGVLDEQFF. The CDR3 bases are TGTGCCAGCAGCCCCATTGCGGGGGTGCTCGATGAGCAGTTCTTC.